Below are 22 T cell receptor beta chains sequenced from a single sample in a study of shared clonotypes between healthy human individuals. Sequenced by immunoSEQ multiplex PCR; TCRdb stores in-frame clones only, minus some. The top ten hold more than 0.85% of the sample, which has some 1.1 million clones, 60% to 80% seen once. The sequenced sample consisted of memory CD4+ T cells from PBMCs. Subset described: CD45RA-negative fraction. These receptors came from a man younger than 30 in good health. Some clones in this sample may be carry-over from other donors' samples.

The chain is built from TRBV7-9 and TRBJ2-7; 13 bases map to TRBD2. Germline V gives CDR1 SEHNR, CDR2 FQNEAQ (reference sequence). Trimming at V came to 2 bases and at J to 7 bases, leaving 5 bases not matched to a gene. The CDR3 is made up of 15 amino acids. CDR3 loop: CASSLYTSGRGEQYF. The CDR3 DNA sequence: TGTGCCAGCAGCTTATACACTAGCGGGAGGGGGGAGCAGTACTTC. Drawing the rest from reference TRBV7-9 and TRBJ2-7, the complete variable domain is DTGVSQNPRHKITKRGQNVTFRCDPISEHNRLYWYRQTLGQGPEFLTYFQNEAQLEKSRLLSDRFSAERPKGSFSTLEIQRTEQGDSAMYLCASSLYTSGRGEQYFGPGTRLTVT.

The chain is built from TRBV28 and TRBJ1-1, with a possible D match to TRBD1 (5 bases). The CDR3 is made up of 15 amino acids. The germline CDR1 and CDR2 sequences are MDHEN and SYDVKM. V lost 4 bases and J lost 5, with 17 bases in between. The CDR3 loop reads CASSSYFRGGTEAFF. The CDR3 DNA is TGTGCCAGCAGTTCTTATTTTCGGGGGGGGACTGAAGCTTTCTTT.

V and J are TRBV5-6 and TRBJ1-5, with D maybe TRBD1 (5 bases). V was shortened by 2 bases and J by 1 base, with 16 bases between the two germline ends. Germline lookup yields CDR1 SGHDT and CDR2 YYEEEE. The CDR3 is 17 amino acids. CDR3 nucleotide sequence: TGTGCCAGCAGCTTTGAAAAGGGGAGACAGAGCAATCAGCCCCAGCATTTT. It is translated as CASSFEKGRQSNQPQHF. Complete variable domain (other parts from reference TRBV5-6 and TRBJ1-5): DAGVTQSPTHLIKTRGQQVTLRCSPKSGHDTVSWYQQALGQGPQFIFQYYEEEERQRGNFPDRFSGHQFPNYSSELNVNALLLGDSALYLCASSFEKGRQSNQPQHFGDGTRLSIL.

This chain joins TRBV18 and TRBJ1-5; D might be TRBD1 (6 bases). CDR1 KGHSH and CDR2 LQKENI come from the germline V gene. V lost 1 base and J lost 0, with 13 bases in between. CDR3 size: 17 residues. DNA of the CDR3: TGTGCCAGCTCACCACGGCAGGACAGCCTTAGCAATCAGCCCCAGCATTTT. This codes for CASSPRQDSLSNQPQHF.

This rearrangement joins TRBV28 to TRBJ1-4; no reliable D call. This CDR3 is 15 amino acids long. Germline CDR1 and CDR2: MDHEN and SYDVKM. The V gene lost 3 bases and the J gene lost 5 bases, with 13 bases spanning the gap. Here the CDR3 reads CASSFLGGLNEKLFF. The CDR3 DNA reads as TGTGCCAGCAGTTTCCTCGGAGGGTTAAATGAAAAACTGTTTTTT.

The V gene is TRBV5-1, the J gene TRBJ2-1; D may be TRBD2 (6 bases). V was pared by 6 bases and J by 4 bases, with 14 bases between. The CDR3 sequence is 14 residues long. The germline V gene has CDR1 SGHRS and CDR2 YFSETQ. The CDR3 DNA is TGCGCCAGCAAACCGGGAGAGGCATACAATGAGCAGTTCTTC. This gives the protein CASKPGEAYNEQFF. The variable domain in full, completed from reference TRBV5-1 and TRBJ2-1, reads KAGVTQTPRYLIKTRGQQVTLSCSPISGHRSVSWYQQTPGQGLQFLFEYFSETQRNKGNFPGRFSGRQFSNSRSEMNVSTLELGDSALYLCASKPGEAYNEQFFGPGTRLTVL.

This clone was recorded once. CDR3 sequence reads: CASSSKRERSTDTQYF. In nucleotides, the CDR3 is TGTGCCAGCAGCTCGAAGCGGGAGCGCAGCACAGATACGCAGTATTTT. V is TRBV11-3 and J is TRBJ2-3, with 8 bases identical to TRBD2. The V and J ends lost 4 bases and 0 bases, in that order; junction bases with no gene match: 6. The CDR3 extends over 16 amino acids. Germline CDR1 and CDR2: SGHNT and YENEEA.

The CDR3, as DNA: TGTGCCAGCAGCTTAATTTTTCGGGCGGTCGGGGAGCTGTTTTTT. This codes for CASSLIFRAVGELFF. The chain employs TRBV11-2 and TRBJ2-2; no clear D. Trimming left V 2 bases short and J 7 bases short, with 14 bases between. Per germline, CDR1 SGHAT and CDR2 FQNNGV. The CDR3 runs 15 residues. Full variable domain (missing parts from reference TRBV11-2 and TRBJ2-2): EAGVAQSPRYKIIEKRQSVAFWCNPISGHATLYWYQQILGQGPKLLIQFQNNGVVDDSQLPKDRFSAERLKGVDSTLKIQPAKLEDSAVYLCASSLIFRAVGELFFGEGSRLTVL.

The V and J genes are TRBV4-3 and TRBJ2-7, with D perhaps matching TRBD2 (6 bases). The CDR3 consists of 19 residues. Germline loops: CDR1 LGHNA, CDR2 YSLEER. V was cut by 3 bases and J by 3 bases, with 27 bases left in between. The CDR3 sequence is CASSHHSRPGTQTLYEQYF. CDR3 DNA: TGCGCCAGCAGCCACCACTCCCGGCCCGGGACTCAAACGCTCTACGAGCAGTACTTC.

The chain employs TRBV7-9 and TRBJ2-5; D is undetermined. The V end was cut by 5 bases, the J end by 4 bases, with 5 bases between. This CDR3 comprises 11 residues. The V gene's germline CDR1 is SEHNR and CDR2 FQNEAQ (reference sequence). CDR3 in DNA: TGTGCCAGCAGCCCTGTAGAGACCCAGTACTTC. Translated, it gives CASSPVETQYF.

Notes on this clone: Other DNA variants within this sample encode the same CDR3. The CDR3 DNA reads TGTGCCAGCAGTTACTCCACCCTAGCAGGAGAGACCCAGTACTTC. As protein: CASSYSTLAGETQYF. V is TRBV6-6 and J is TRBJ2-5; D may be TRBD2 (5 bases). V gave up 0 bases and J gave up 4 bases, with 12 bases separating them. The CDR3 has 15 amino acids. Germline CDR1 reads MNHNY; CDR2 reads SVGAGI (reference sequence).

This clone showed up just once. The junction does not match germline at one end; this may be a read error. The gene calls are TRBV7-2 and TRBJ2-5, with a possible D match to TRBD1 (5 bases). Germline values: CDR1 SGHTA, CDR2 FQGNSA. There are 14 residues in the CDR3. The CDR3 loop is CASSVAGFFETQYF. The CDR3 bases are TGTGCCAGCAGCGTAGCAGGGTTTTTCGAGACCCAGTACTTC.

The chain carries TRBV30 and TRBJ2-7; D remains unclear. CDR1 and CDR2 (germline): GTSNPN, SVGIG (reference sequence). The CDR3 sequence is 12 residues long. The V and J ends lost 0 bases and 6 bases respectively, with 9 bases between them. CDR3 bases: TGTGCCTGGAGTGTTGGGGTCCCCGAGCAGTACTTC. Protein: CAWSVGVPEQYF. The full variable domain, its missing parts supplied by reference TRBV30 and TRBJ2-7, is SQTIHQWPATLVQPVGSPLSLECTVEGTSNPNLYWYRQAAGRGLQLLFYSVGIGQISSEVPQNLSASRPQDRQFILSSKKLLLSDSGFYLCAWSVGVPEQYFGPGTRLTVT.

About this clone itself: The same CDR3 can be traced to other DNA sequences in this sample. This chain connects TRBV7-2 to TRBJ2-5; no definite D call. This CDR3 has 12 residues. Germline assignment: CDR1 SGHTA and CDR2 FQGNSA. Trimming pared 4 bases from V and 2 bases from J, leaving 5 bases between. Written as DNA, the CDR3 is TGTGCCAGCAGCTCTGGTCAAGAGACCCAGTACTTC. This codes for CASSSGQETQYF.

The genes are TRBV7-9 and TRBJ2-3; D assignment may be TRBD1 or TRBD2 (6 bases each). Germline V gives CDR1 SEHNR, CDR2 FQNEAQ (reference sequence). The V and J ends lost 1 base and 0 bases respectively, with 11 bases between them. CDR3 length: 16 amino acids. CDR3 sequence reads: CASSLGGALSTDTQYF. CDR3 in DNA: TGTGCCAGCAGCTTAGGGGGGGCCCTTAGCACAGATACGCAGTATTTT.

This clone was recorded once. The chain carries TRBV5-1 and TRBJ2-3, with TRBD2 matching over 10 bases. V lost 4 bases to trimming and J lost 2 bases; unmatched junction nucleotides: 13. Germline CDR1 is SGHRS and CDR2 is YFSETQ. This CDR3 region has 18 residues. CDR3 sequence: CASSPGQTSGPSTDTQYF. The DNA for the CDR3 is TGCGCCAGCAGCCCCGGGCAGACTAGCGGGCCCTCCACAGATACGCAGTATTTT. Looking up the rest from reference TRBV5-1 and TRBJ2-3 gives the full variable domain: KAGVTQTPRYLIKTRGQQVTLSCSPISGHRSVSWYQQTPGQGLQFLFEYFSETQRNKGNFPGRFSGRQFSNSRSEMNVSTLELGDSALYLCASSPGQTSGPSTDTQYFGPGTRLTVL.

This clone has just a few counts. This chain links TRBV7-8 with TRBJ1-2; D is possibly TRBD1 (5 bases). The length of the CDR3 is 14 residues. CDR1 SGHVS and CDR2 FQNEAQ come from the germline V gene. V dropped 6 bases and J dropped 3 bases, with 14 bases sitting between them. The CDR3 nucleotides read TGTGCCAGCAGTCCCACCGGGACGGACTATGGCTACACCTTC. Amino acids: CASSPTGTDYGYTF.

The gene calls are TRBV15 and TRBJ1-1, with D possibly matching TRBD1 (6 bases). From germline, CDR1 is LNHNV and CDR2 YYDKDF (reference sequence). CDR3 length: 12 residues. V gave up 8 bases and J gave up 3 bases, with 10 bases separating them. In DNA, the CDR3 is TGTGCCACCGGGACAACCTACACTGAAGCTTTCTTT. Amino acid sequence: CATGTTYTEAFF. The full variable domain, its missing parts supplied by reference TRBV15 and TRBJ1-1, is DAMVIQNPRYQVTQFGKPVTLSCSQTLNHNVMYWYQQKSSQAPKLLFHYYDKDFNNEADTPDNFQSRRPNTSFCFLDIRSPGLGDTAMYLCATGTTYTEAFFGQGTRLTVV.

This clone was recorded only once. The chain links TRBV2 to TRBJ2-1, with D possibly being TRBD2 (5 bases). Per the germline V gene, CDR1 is SNHLY and CDR2 is FYNNEI. V lost 7 bases, J lost 0 bases, and 10 bases lay in between. This CDR3 contains 14 residues. CDR3 protein: CASILGSSYNEQFF. CDR3 bases: TGTGCCAGCATCCTTGGGAGCTCCTACAATGAGCAGTTCTTC.

The chain's CDR3 is CASSLVASGTGSYEQYF. CDR3 coding DNA: TGTGCCAGCAGCTTAGTAGCTAGCGGGACCGGTTCCTACGAGCAGTACTTC. The chain links TRBV7-2 to TRBJ2-5, with 9 bases identical to TRBD2. The J call could be wrong; TRBJ2-7 is a better fit for the DNA end. This CDR3 region has 17 residues. Germline V gene lookup returns CDR1 SGHTA and CDR2 FQGNSA.

The V and J genes are TRBV7-2 and TRBJ2-7, with 9 bases aligning to TRBD2. This CDR3 has 17 residues. Germline V CDR1 and CDR2: SGHTA, FQGNSA. V gave up 1 base and J gave up 5 bases; unmatched junction bases: 12. The CDR3 spells CASSLVWAGTSPDEQYF. CDR3 coding DNA: TGTGCCAGCAGCTTAGTGTGGGCCGGGACTAGCCCCGACGAGCAGTACTTC.

V is TRBV28 and J is TRBJ1-2; no firm D call. Trimming removed 6 bases from V and 0 bases from J, with 14 bases in between. CDR1 MDHEN and CDR2 SYDVKM come from the germline V gene. The CDR3 has 15 residues. The CDR3 nucleotides read TGTGCCAGCAGAATCGAGACTGGAGCTAACTATGGCTACACCTTC. Amino acids: CASRIETGANYGYTF.